These 3 T cell receptor beta chains came from one sample sequenced in a study of cytomegalovirus exposure and HLA in healthy donors. With 60 Vbeta and 13 Jbeta primers, the PCR was carried out. This table comes from immunoSEQ multiplex PCR, and its TCRdb copy is limited to in-frame clones, with some not included. Of about 110,000 clones in the sample, over 60% were seen once. The specimen was PBMCs. All receptors derive from a young woman in good health and CMV-seronegative.

The gene calls are TRBV2 and TRBJ1-2; 7 bases map to TRBD1. Germline assignment: CDR1 SNHLY and CDR2 FYNNEI. The CDR3 contains 15 residues. V shed 2 bases and J 4 bases; nucleotides not matched to a gene: 7. CDR3 bases: TGTGCCAGCAGTGAATTGCAGGGGGTCAGCTATGGCTACACCTTC. This codes for CASSELQGVSYGYTF. Full variable domain (outside the CDR3, taken from reference TRBV2 and TRBJ1-2): EPEVTQTPSHQVTQMGQEVILRCVPISNHLYFYWYRQILGQKVEFLVSFYNNEISEKSEIFDDQFSVERPDGSNFTLKIRSTKLEDSAMYFCASSELQGVSYGYTFGSGTRLTVV.

This clone has only a few counts. The chain has TRBV19 and TRBJ2-2; D is possibly TRBD1 (5 bases). This CDR3 comprises 15 residues. Germline V gives CDR1 LNHDA, CDR2 SQIVND (reference sequence). Trimming took off 9 bases at V and 0 bases at J, with 14 bases between the two ends. CDR3 in DNA: TGTGCCAGCCGTATGGGGCGACCGAACACCGGGGAGCTGTTTTTT. Its protein product is CASRMGRPNTGELFF.

This chain links TRBV5-6 with TRBJ1-1, with D tentatively TRBD1 (5 bases). V lost 2 bases and J lost 7, with 15 bases in between. Per germline, CDR1 SGHDT and CDR2 YYEEEE. The length of the CDR3 is 14 residues. The CDR3 bases are TGTGCCAGCAGCTTTAGTCAGGGAAGGGGTGAAGCTTTCTTT. Translation: CASSFSQGRGEAFF.